A single sample is the source of the 28 T cell receptor beta chains below, sequenced in a study of blood T cell repertoires in COVID-19. Clones were read by immunoSEQ multiplex PCR, and TCRdb kept only the in-frame ones, dropping some. Among over 200,000 clones listed, 75% to 90% were seen once. The material sequenced was peripheral blood. The source of these receptors is a man between 35 and 55 years old with acute or convalescent COVID-19.

The chain joins TRBV18 to TRBJ2-5; tentative D call: TRBD1 (6 bases). CDR1 and CDR2 from the germline V gene are KGHSH and LQKENI. With 2 bases removed from V and 4 bases from J, the gap between germline ends came to 14 bases. The length of the CDR3 is 15 residues. This CDR3 is CASSPGGASRETQYF. Here the CDR3 DNA reads TGTGCCAGCTCACCAGGGGGCGCTAGTAGAGAGACCCAGTACTTC.

This clone showed up just once. The chain links TRBV15 to TRBJ2-1; no definite D call. CDR1 is LNHNV, CDR2 YYDKDF, per germline (reference sequence). V was cut by 6 bases and J by 5 bases, with 11 bases left in between. CDR3 length equals 13 residues. The CDR3 nucleotides are TGTGCCACCAGGGGTAGCTGTAACAATGAGCAGTTCTTC. This gives the protein CATRGSCNNEQFF.

The rearrangement joins TRBV3-1 (or the pseudogene TRBV3-2) to TRBJ1-2; D remains ambiguous. Germline V lookup: CDR1 LGHDT, CDR2 YNNKEL (reference sequence). Trimming pared 0 bases from V and 8 bases from J, leaving 13 bases between. There are 14 residues in the CDR3. In DNA form, the CDR3 reads TGTGCCAGCAGCCAAGAGCTGGGCTCTCGAGGCTACACCTTC. Translation: CASSQELGSRGYTF.

V is TRBV4-1 and J is TRBJ2-1; 12 nucleotides agree with TRBD2. Trimming at V came to 7 bases and at J to 9 bases, leaving 7 bases not matched to a gene. Germline assignment: CDR1 MGHRA and CDR2 YSYEKL. This CDR3 comprises 14 residues. In DNA form, the CDR3 reads TGCGCCAGCATCCGACTAGCGGGAGTTGGTGAGCAGTTCTTC. Residues: CASIRLAGVGEQFF.

The chain recombines TRBV3-1 (or the pseudogene TRBV3-2) with TRBJ2-7; 10 nucleotides agree with TRBD2. The CDR3 has 15 amino acids. V lost 2 bases, J lost 6 bases, and 7 bases stayed unmatched. Germline V gene data show CDR1 as LGHDT and CDR2 as YNNKEL (reference sequence). The CDR3 protein is CASSQRSGRAFEQYF. In DNA, the CDR3 is TGTGCCAGCAGCCAACGGAGCGGGAGGGCCTTCGAGCAGTACTTC.

Only one count was recorded for this clone. The rearrangement uses TRBV6-5 and TRBJ2-7, with a possible D match to TRBD1 (6 bases). CDR1 and CDR2 from the germline V gene are MNHEY and SVGAGI. Trimming pared 5 bases from V and 3 bases from J, leaving 11 bases between. The CDR3 has 13 amino acids. The CDR3 nucleotides are TGTGCCAGCAGTCCACAGGGACGCTACGAGCAGTACTTC. It specifies CASSPQGRYEQYF.

This clone was seen more than once but under ten times. This chain connects TRBV30 to TRBJ1-2, with D tentatively TRBD1 (5 bases). With 2 bases removed from V and 3 bases from J, the gap between germline ends came to 13 bases. The V gene's germline CDR1 is GTSNPN and CDR2 SVGIG (reference sequence). CDR3 length: 14 amino acids. The CDR3 bases are TGTGCCTGGAGTCCCCCCAGGGTAGACTATGGCTACACCTTC. Protein sequence: CAWSPPRVDYGYTF.

The CDR3 DNA reads as TGTGCCACCAGTGACCTACGGCCCCGAGCGGGGGAGACCCAGTACTTC. Protein product: CATSDLRPRAGETQYF. The J gene is TRBJ2-5, the V gene TRBV24-1, with 7 bases matching TRBD2. Germline V gives CDR1 KGHDR, CDR2 SFDVKD. This CDR3 contains 16 residues. V shed 4 bases and J 5 bases; nucleotides not matched to a gene: 12.

This chain links TRBV5-5 with TRBJ2-1; weak D call: TRBD1 (6 bases). Trimming left V 4 bases short and J 7 bases short, with 24 bases between. Looked up from germline, CDR1 is SGHKS and CDR2 is YYEKEE (reference sequence). The CDR3 is 17 amino acids. CDR3 amino acids: CASSQVRVLGGRNEQFF. DNA of the CDR3: TGTGCCAGCAGCCAAGTCAGGGTATTAGGGGGAAGGAATGAGCAGTTCTTC.

This clone has just one count. J is TRBJ2-1 and V is TRBV30, with 10 bases lining up with TRBD2. This CDR3 spans 15 amino acids. J was trimmed by 4 bases and V by 5 bases; bases with no gene match: 8. Germline V gene sequence: CDR1 GTSNPN, CDR2 SVGIG (reference sequence). The CDR3 coding sequence is TGTGCCTGGGGACCGGGACTAGCGAGGTACAATGAGCAGTTCTTC. It specifies CAWGPGLARYNEQFF.

The chain combines TRBV18 with TRBJ2-1; 9 bases map to TRBD2. Looked up from germline, CDR1 is KGHSH and CDR2 is LQKENI. CDR3 size: 15 residues. The V gene end was trimmed by 2 bases and the J gene end by 6 bases; junction bases not matched to a gene: 5. The CDR3: CASSPEAGGLNEQFF. CDR3 nucleotide sequence: TGTGCCAGCTCACCAGAAGCGGGAGGCCTCAATGAGCAGTTCTTC.

The V gene is TRBV7-8, the J gene TRBJ1-4; the D gene is possibly TRBD1 (6 bases). The CDR3 sequence is 14 residues long. V dropped 5 bases and J dropped 7 bases, with 14 bases sitting between them. Germline CDR1 SGHVS, CDR2 FQNEAQ. The CDR3: CASSTDSHGEKLFF. CDR3 bases: TGTGCCAGCAGCACGGACAGTCACGGTGAAAAACTGTTTTTT.

The chain combines TRBV29-1 with TRBJ1-3, with a tentative D call TRBD1 (5 bases). The V end lost 6 bases, the J end lost 3 bases, and 18 bases lay between the germline ends. Germline V gene lookup returns CDR1 SQVTM and CDR2 ANQGSEA. The CDR3 runs to 15 residues. The CDR3 loop reads CSVRSSGNFGNTIYF. The CDR3, as DNA: TGCAGCGTGAGGTCGTCAGGGAATTTTGGAAACACCATATATTTT. Drawing the rest from reference TRBV29-1 and TRBJ1-3, the complete variable domain is SAVISQKPSRDICQRGTSLTIQCQVDSQVTMMFWYRQQPGQSLTLIATANQGSEATYESGFVIDKFPISRPNLTFSTLTVSNMSPEDSSIYLCSVRSSGNFGNTIYFGEGSWLTVV.

The V and J genes are TRBV14 and TRBJ1-1; D call uncertain. Germline V gives CDR1 SGHDN, CDR2 FVKESK. The CDR3 runs 13 residues. V lost 3 bases, J lost 0 bases, and 5 bases lay in between. The CDR3 reads CASSQYLNTEAFF. CDR3 bases: TGTGCCAGCAGCCAGTATTTGAACACTGAAGCTTTCTTT.

The genes are TRBV7-9 and TRBJ2-3; 9 nucleotides agree with TRBD2. V was pared by 5 bases and J by 5 bases, with 8 bases of the junction left unmatched. CDR3 length: 15 residues. CDR1 SEHNR and CDR2 FQNEAQ come from the germline V gene (reference sequence). The CDR3 region is CASSPLRAGGDTQYF. CDR3 nucleotide sequence: TGTGCCAGCAGCCCCCTACGAGCGGGAGGAGATACGCAGTATTTT.

The chain combines TRBV2 with TRBJ2-1; 7 bases match TRBD2. Germline loops: CDR1 SNHLY, CDR2 FYNNEI. CDR3 length: 12 residues. Trimming took 5 bases from V and 15 from J; bases not matched to a gene: 10. CDR3 DNA sequence: TGTGCCAGCAGTCCTAGCGGACGTCGCCTGTTCTTC. Translated: CASSPSGRRLFF.

V gene TRBV5-1 combines with J gene TRBJ2-7; TRBD2 matches 7 bases. Germline CDR1 and CDR2: SGHRS and YFSETQ. The CDR3 has 15 amino acids. With 0 bases clipped from V and 7 bases from J, the junction kept 10 bases outside the gene matches. CDR3 sequence reads: CASSLGGTTGGEQYF. The DNA for the CDR3 is TGCGCCAGCAGCTTGGGTGGGACTACCGGGGGGGAGCAGTACTTC.

The V and J genes are TRBV7-9 and TRBJ2-1; D possibly corresponds to TRBD1 (5 bases). The CDR3 is 15 residues long. Germline V gene sequence: CDR1 SEHNR, CDR2 FQNEAQ (reference sequence). V shed 5 bases and J shed 7 bases, with 18 bases lying between them. In DNA, the CDR3 is TGTGCCAGCAGCATTGACAGAGCCTCTGGGAATGAGCAGTTCTTC. It yields the protein CASSIDRASGNEQFF.

Only a few counts were recorded for this clone. At the DNA level, this CDR3 is encoded by other sequences in the same sample as well. This sequence joins TRBV7-9 and TRBJ2-3, with D maybe TRBD2 (5 bases). CDR3 length: 14 residues. CDR1 is SEHNR and CDR2 is FQNEAQ in the germline V gene (reference sequence). V was clipped by 1 base and J by 4 bases, with 9 bases between them. The CDR3 reads CASSLGLAADTQYF. The CDR3 DNA sequence: TGTGCCAGCAGCTTAGGTCTAGCAGCAGATACGCAGTATTTT.

This clone was detected only a few times. J is TRBJ2-1 and V is TRBV5-4, with 9 bases aligning to TRBD2. Germline V gene data show CDR1 as SGHNT and CDR2 as YYREEE (reference sequence). CDR3 length: 16 residues. V lost 4 bases and J lost 0; bases outside the gene matches: 5. CDR3 DNA sequence: TGTGCCAGCAGCCAAGCGGGAGGAAACTCCTACAATGAGCAGTTCTTC. It yields the protein CASSQAGGNSYNEQFF. Complete variable domain (other parts from reference TRBV5-4 and TRBJ2-1): ETGVTQSPTHLIKTRGQQVTLRCSSQSGHNTVSWYQQALGQGPQFIFQYYREEENGRGNFPPRFSGLQFPNYSSELNVNALELDDSALYLCASSQAGGNSYNEQFFGPGTRLTVL.

This clone was observed a handful of times. This sequence joins TRBV3-1 (or the pseudogene TRBV3-2) and TRBJ1-3; D may be TRBD1 (5 bases). The V gene's germline CDR1 is LGHDT and CDR2 YNNKEL (reference sequence). V was pared by 4 bases and J by 5 bases, with 15 bases between. The length of the CDR3 is 15 residues. CDR3 nucleotide sequence: TGTGCCAGCAGCCCGACATTGAAGGGGAGAAACACCATATATTTT. Protein sequence: CASSPTLKGRNTIYF.

This clone is a singleton in its sample. The chain joins TRBV10-3 to TRBJ1-5; 7 bases line up with TRBD1. The J segment lost 3 bases and the V segment lost 5 bases, leaving 7 bases of the junction unmatched. The CDR3 contains 15 residues. Germline loops: CDR1 ENHRY, CDR2 SYGVKD. CDR3 sequence reads: CAISTQTGPNQPQHF. The CDR3 region has the DNA TGTGCCATCAGTACTCAGACAGGGCCCAATCAGCCCCAGCATTTT.

The genes are TRBV10-3 and TRBJ1-2, with TRBD1 as a possible D gene (6 bases). V lost 2 bases and J 0 bases, leaving 7 bases between the germline ends. This CDR3 is built from 14 residues. Germline V gene data show CDR1 as ENHRY and CDR2 as SYGVKD. The chain's CDR3 is CAISEDRTNYGYTF. CDR3 in DNA: TGTGCCATCAGTGAGGACAGGACTAACTATGGCTACACCTTC.

This chain connects TRBV19 to TRBJ1-1, with a weak D call TRBD1 (5 bases). Germline-derived CDR1 and CDR2 are LNHDA and SQIVND (reference sequence). Between the trimmed V and J ends, which lost 4 bases and 0 bases, there was a span of 9 bases. The length of the CDR3 is 14 residues. The CDR3 sequence: CASSTRTLNTEAFF. Written as DNA, the CDR3 is TGTGCCAGTAGTACCCGGACATTGAACACTGAAGCTTTCTTT. Together with reference TRBV19 and TRBJ1-1, the CDR3 gives the full variable domain: DGGITQSPKYLFRKEGQNVTLSCEQNLNHDAMYWYRQDPGQGLRLIYYSQIVNDFQKGDIAEGYSVSREKKESFPLTVTSAQKNPTAFYLCASSTRTLNTEAFFGQGTRLTVV.

This chain uses TRBV2 with TRBJ1-3, with D maybe TRBD1 (6 bases). Per germline, CDR1 SNHLY and CDR2 FYNNEI. The ends were cut back, 6 bases at V and 3 bases at J, with 9 bases in the middle. The CDR3 spans 13 residues. The DNA of the CDR3 is TGTGCCAGCAGATCAGGGGATGGAAACACCATATATTTT. Encoded protein: CASRSGDGNTIYF.

The genes are TRBV5-8 and TRBJ1-5; D unclear. V gave up 0 bases and J gave up 2 bases, with 3 bases separating them. Germline V gene data show CDR1 as SGHTS and CDR2 as YDEGEE. The CDR3 contains 13 residues. The CDR3 is CASSLARNQPQHF. DNA for the CDR3: TGTGCCAGCAGCTTGGCTCGCAATCAGCCCCAGCATTTT.

The V and J genes are TRBV5-1 and TRBJ2-1; 7 nucleotides align to TRBD2. CDR1 and CDR2 (germline): SGHRS, YFSETQ. The CDR3 loop spans 15 amino acids. After removal of 4 bases from V and 6 bases from J, the junction contained 10 bases not matched to a gene. CDR3: CASSPGTTGANEQFF. CDR3 DNA: TGCGCCAGCAGCCCTGGGACTACCGGGGCCAATGAGCAGTTCTTC.

The chain carries TRBV11-2 and TRBJ1-1, with TRBD1 matching over 10 bases. Trimming took 5 bases from V and 0 from J; bases not matched to a gene: 9. This CDR3 is 17 amino acids long. Germline V CDR1 and CDR2: SGHAT, FQNNGV. CDR3 in amino acids: CASSPTWTGGMNTEAFF. The CDR3 nucleotides are TGTGCCAGCAGCCCTACTTGGACAGGGGGGATGAACACTGAAGCTTTCTTT.